A single sample gave rise to the 32 T cell receptor beta chains below, sequenced in a study of beta chain features in type 1 diabetes. Findings and limits, study-wide: TCRB CDR3s from Type 1 diabetes patients were moderately but significantly shorter in all four CD4+ subsets.

Reverse transcription of all isolated RNA meant that expressed TCRB transcripts were sequenced. Libraries were prepared by immunoSEQ multiplex PCR; TCRdb keeps only in-frame clonotypes and omits some of them. This sample has approximately 280,000 clones; over 12% occur once, and the top ten carry approximately 0.015%. Their antigens remain unidentified. The sequenced sample consisted of naive CD4+ T cells from blood. These receptors were obtained from a young man with type 1 diabetes.

This clone was counted between two and nine times. This sequence joins TRBV5-1 and TRBJ2-3; 8 nucleotides agree with TRBD1. J was trimmed by 4 bases and V by 4 bases; bases with no gene match: 14. The CDR3 sequence is 17 residues long. The germline CDR1 and CDR2 sequences are SGHRS and YFSETQ. CDR3: CASSATRRGRRADTQYF. The DNA for the CDR3 is TGCGCCAGCAGCGCCACGCGCAGGGGGCGCCGCGCAGATACGCAGTATTTT.

This clone appeared a few times. The chain carries TRBV5-4 and TRBJ2-5; TRBD1 agrees at 9 bases. The CDR3 covers 15 residues. Germline V gives CDR1 SGHNT, CDR2 YYREEE (reference sequence). The junction had 10 bases not matched to a gene; V was cut back by 5 bases and J by 5 bases. CDR3 in amino acids: CASSSPTGGDETQYF. The DNA of the CDR3 is TGTGCCAGCAGTTCGCCGACAGGGGGAGATGAGACCCAGTACTTC.

This chain connects TRBV15 to TRBJ2-7; D may be TRBD2 (6 bases). Trimming pared 1 base from V and 3 bases from J, leaving 13 bases between. The CDR3 contains 15 residues. The V gene's germline CDR1 is LNHNV and CDR2 YYDKDF (reference sequence). CDR3 nucleotide sequence: TGTGCCACCAGCAGAGCGGGGGAGATGAACTACGAGCAGTACTTC. It yields the protein CATSRAGEMNYEQYF.

The V gene is TRBV7-8, the J gene TRBJ1-2, with D tentatively TRBD1 (5 bases). V dropped 5 bases and J dropped 7 bases, with 17 bases sitting between them. The CDR3 is made up of 14 amino acids. Germline V gives CDR1 SGHVS, CDR2 FQNEAQ. The CDR3 loop is CASSPDAQAGGYTF. The CDR3 nucleotides read TGTGCCAGCAGCCCCGACGCACAGGCTGGTGGCTACACCTTC.

Only a few counts were recorded for this clone. The gene calls are TRBV7-9 and TRBJ2-6; possibly TRBD1 for D (6 bases). The germline V gene encodes CDR1 SEHNR and CDR2 FQNEAQ (reference sequence). The CDR3 extends over 19 amino acids. Trimming removed 5 bases at V and 2 bases at J, with 22 bases between. The CDR3 nucleotides read TGTGCCAGCAGCCCGAATCGGCTCAGGGGACGCACTGGGGCCAACGTCCTGACTTTC. This encodes CASSPNRLRGRTGANVLTF.

A few counts support this clone. The rearrangement uses TRBV28 and TRBJ2-2; possibly TRBD1 for D (6 bases). CDR1 and CDR2 from the germline V gene are MDHEN and SYDVKM. The CDR3 covers 16 residues. V lost 6 bases to trimming and J lost 7 bases, with 21 bases between them. CDR3 in amino acids: CASRGTTGMWGGELFF. CDR3 coding DNA: TGTGCCAGCAGAGGCACCACAGGGATGTGGGGCGGGGAGCTGTTTTTT. The full variable domain, with the rest looked up from reference TRBV28 and TRBJ2-2, is DVKVTQSSRYLVKRTGEKVFLECVQDMDHENMFWYRQDPGLGLRLIYFSYDVKMKEKGDIPEGYSVSREKKERFSLILESASTNQTSMYLCASRGTTGMWGGELFFGEGSRLTVL.

This rearrangement joins TRBV28 to TRBJ2-7; 7 nucleotides align to TRBD1. V dropped 5 bases and J dropped 2; count of bases not matched to a gene: 6. The CDR3 sequence is 14 residues long. CDR1 MDHEN and CDR2 SYDVKM come from the germline V gene. DNA of the CDR3: TGTGCCAGCAGTCTGACAGGGACCCCCTACGAGCAGTACTTC. Protein: CASSLTGTPYEQYF. Supplemented by reference TRBV28 and TRBJ2-7, the full variable domain reads DVKVTQSSRYLVKRTGEKVFLECVQDMDHENMFWYRQDPGLGLRLIYFSYDVKMKEKGDIPEGYSVSREKKERFSLILESASTNQTSMYLCASSLTGTPYEQYFGPGTRLTVT.

V is TRBV30 and J is TRBJ1-1; tentatively, D is TRBD1 (5 bases). The length of the CDR3 is 12 residues. Germline V gene lookup returns CDR1 GTSNPN and CDR2 SVGIG (reference sequence). V lost 6 bases, J lost 0 bases, and 8 bases lay in between. CDR3 DNA: TGTGCCTGCGAGACAGTGAACACTGAAGCTTTCTTT. Translating gives CACETVNTEAFF.

The chain is built from TRBV5-4 and TRBJ2-2; TRBD2 agrees at 13 bases. Germline CDR1 reads SGHNT; CDR2 reads YYREEE (reference sequence). The V gene end was trimmed by 3 bases and the J gene end by 6 bases; junction bases not matched to a gene: 2. The CDR3 covers 15 residues. The CDR3 sequence: CASSWTSGSAGELFF. CDR3 bases: TGTGCCAGCAGCTGGACTAGCGGGAGCGCCGGGGAGCTGTTTTTT.

This chain joins TRBV4-1 and TRBJ2-1; D is ambiguous. CDR1 is MGHRA and CDR2 is YSYEKL in the germline V gene. The CDR3 sequence is 17 residues long. V lost 4 bases and J lost 1, with 17 bases in between. The CDR3 loop is CASSLLSALVSYNEQFF. DNA for the CDR3: TGCGCCAGCAGCCTTCTCTCCGCCCTAGTTTCCTACAATGAGCAGTTCTTC.

There are a few counts of this clone. J is TRBJ2-1 and V is TRBV6-5; TRBD2 agrees at 10 bases. V shed 5 bases and J 4 bases; nucleotides not matched to a gene: 5. The CDR3 runs 15 residues. The germline V gene encodes CDR1 MNHEY and CDR2 SVGAGI. The CDR3 loop reads CASSRGLARYNEQFF. The CDR3 DNA reads TGTGCCAGCAGTAGGGGACTAGCGAGATACAATGAGCAGTTCTTC.

The V call is TRBV12-5, the J call TRBJ2-1; 14 bases are a match to TRBD2. Germline CDR1 and CDR2: LGHNT and FRNRAP. V lost 5 bases to trimming and J lost 8 bases; unmatched junction nucleotides: 11. This CDR3 region has 17 residues. This CDR3 is CASGRRLAGGAGDEQFF. DNA for the CDR3: TGTGCTAGTGGTCGACGACTAGCGGGAGGGGCCGGGGATGAGCAGTTCTTC.

The rearrangement joins TRBV5-4 to TRBJ1-1; 9 bases align to TRBD1. Germline-derived CDR1 and CDR2 are SGHNT and YYREEE (reference sequence). The CDR3 contains 15 residues. V lost 5 bases and J lost 0; bases outside the gene matches: 5. CDR3 amino acids: CASSRTGGVNTEAFF. The CDR3, as DNA: TGTGCCAGCAGTCGTACAGGGGGCGTGAACACTGAAGCTTTCTTT.

This clone was observed a handful of times. This chain connects TRBV5-1 to TRBJ2-1, with 11 bases identical to TRBD2. CDR3 size: 14 residues. Germline V lookup: CDR1 SGHRS, CDR2 YFSETQ. Germline trimming cut 0 bases from V and 12 bases from J; bases unmatched to any gene: 5. The CDR3 region is CASSLGPSGGSQFF. The CDR3, as DNA: TGCGCCAGCAGCTTGGGGCCTAGCGGGGGGTCGCAGTTCTTC.

This clone was counted a few times. Other DNA sequences from this sample encode an identical CDR3 as well. The chain uses TRBV6-5 and TRBJ2-3; the match to TRBD2 covers 12 bases. V trimming: 0 bases; J trimming: 3 bases; junction bases outside the gene matches: 1. Germline assignment: CDR1 MNHEY and CDR2 SVGAGI. The CDR3 covers 16 residues. The CDR3 nucleotides read TGTGCCAGCAGTTACTCGCTAGCGGGAGGGACAGATACGCAGTATTTT. Residues: CASSYSLAGGTDTQYF.

This sequence joins TRBV29-1 and TRBJ2-7; no reliable D call. The germline V and J ends were trimmed by 5 bases and 3 bases, with 20 bases remaining between them. The V gene's germline CDR1 is SQVTM and CDR2 ANQGSEA. The CDR3 covers 15 residues. The CDR3 loop reads CSVRRSLTAGYEQYF. The CDR3, as DNA: TGCAGCGTTCGGAGAAGTCTGACTGCTGGCTACGAGCAGTACTTC.

The CDR3 is CASSIRNTEAFF. DNA for the CDR3: TGTGCCAGCAGTATCAGGAACACTGAAGCTTTCTTT. This chain connects TRBV2 to TRBJ1-1; no clear D gene. With 5 bases removed from V and 1 base from J, the gap between germline ends came to 5 bases. Germline lookup yields CDR1 SNHLY and CDR2 FYNNEI. This CDR3 has 12 amino acids.

This clone was observed a few times. This chain connects TRBV29-1 to TRBJ2-3; TRBD1 agrees at 10 bases. The germline CDR1 and CDR2 sequences are SQVTM and ANQGSEA. The CDR3 loop spans 14 amino acids. J lost 3 bases, V lost 5 bases, and 5 bases had no gene match. CDR3 sequence reads: CSVSSGQGTDTQYF. DNA of the CDR3: TGCAGCGTTTCCTCGGGACAGGGGACAGATACGCAGTATTTT.

This clone has a handful of counts. The J gene is TRBJ2-5, the V gene TRBV7-2, with TRBD2 as a possible D gene (5 bases). Germline V gives CDR1 SGHTA, CDR2 FQGNSA. V lost 4 bases and J 4 bases, leaving 13 bases between the germline ends. CDR3 length equals 14 residues. CDR3 nucleotides: TGTGCCAGCAGCTCGGGAATGGCGCGAGAGACCCAGTACTTC. As protein: CASSSGMARETQYF.

This clone came up a few times. The rearrangement links TRBV9 to TRBJ2-4, with 8 nucleotides matching TRBD2. Germline CDR1 is SGDLS and CDR2 is YYNGEE. The CDR3 has 14 residues. The trim removed 4 bases at V and 7 bases at J, leaving 7 bases unmatched. CDR3 DNA: TGTGCCAGCAGCACCTCTAGCGGGTGGAACATTCAGTACTTC. This translates into CASSTSSGWNIQYF.

The V and J genes are TRBV5-4 and TRBJ1-2; the D is unclear. This CDR3 spans 17 amino acids. V was trimmed by 4 bases and J by 4 bases, leaving 23 bases between them. The germline gives CDR1 SGHNT, CDR2 YYREEE (reference sequence). In DNA form, the CDR3 reads TGTGCCAGCAGCCCTCGAGGGATTCGGGAGAATTCCTATGGCTACACCTTC. Encoded protein: CASSPRGIRENSYGYTF. The full variable domain, rest sourced from reference TRBV5-4 and TRBJ1-2, is ETGVTQSPTHLIKTRGQQVTLRCSSQSGHNTVSWYQQALGQGPQFIFQYYREEENGRGNFPPRFSGLQFPNYSSELNVNALELDDSALYLCASSPRGIRENSYGYTFGSGTRLTVV.

This clone was seen only a few times. V gene TRBV28 combines with J gene TRBJ2-5, with TRBD1 identical over 8 bases. CDR1 is MDHEN and CDR2 is SYDVKM in the germline V gene. V lost 3 bases and J lost 3; bases outside the gene matches: 12. The CDR3 extends over 17 amino acids. The CDR3: CASSLGTGLGDKETQYF. DNA of the CDR3: TGTGCCAGCAGTTTGGGGACAGGTTTGGGGGATAAAGAGACCCAGTACTTC.

The J gene is TRBJ1-1, the V gene TRBV5-1; a possible D gene is TRBD1 (5 bases). V was clipped by 0 bases and J by 3 bases, with 9 bases between them. Germline V CDR1 and CDR2: SGHRS, YFSETQ. This CDR3 is 14 amino acids long. The CDR3 region has the DNA TGCGCCAGCAGCTTGGACCTCAGGGACACTGAAGCTTTCTTT. It encodes CASSLDLRDTEAFF.

The V and J genes are TRBV28 and TRBJ1-1; D is perhaps TRBD1 (6 bases). CDR1 and CDR2 (germline): MDHEN, SYDVKM. The V end lost 7 bases, the J end lost 3 bases, and 12 bases lay between the germline ends. The CDR3 runs to 13 residues. The CDR3 loop is CASTGQPYTEAFF. The CDR3 region has the DNA TGTGCCAGCACCGGACAGCCTTACACTGAAGCTTTCTTT. Full variable domain (missing parts from reference TRBV28 and TRBJ1-1): DVKVTQSSRYLVKRTGEKVFLECVQDMDHENMFWYRQDPGLGLRLIYFSYDVKMKEKGDIPEGYSVSREKKERFSLILESASTNQTSMYLCASTGQPYTEAFFGQGTRLTVV.

V and J are TRBV5-1 and TRBJ2-7; 8 bases match TRBD1. Looked up from germline, CDR1 is SGHRS and CDR2 is YFSETQ. V shed 4 bases, J shed 3 bases, and the junction held 6 bases outside the gene matches. This CDR3 is 14 amino acids long. The CDR3 DNA reads as TGCGCCAGCAGCGGGGGACAGGCGTTCTACGAGCAGTACTTC. Its translation is CASSGGQAFYEQYF.

This clone was seen a handful of times. The V gene is TRBV6-4, the J gene TRBJ2-1; TRBD2 aligns across 12 bases. The CDR3 loop spans 18 amino acids. The ends lost 7 bases at V and 6 bases at J; junction bases unmatched: 16. Germline lookup yields CDR1 MRHNA and CDR2 SNTAGT. DNA for the CDR3: TGTGCCAGCACCGACGGAGGGCGGGGACTAGCGGGCCGCAATGAGCAGTTCTTC. Its protein is CASTDGGRGLAGRNEQFF.

The V call is TRBV28, the J call TRBJ2-3; D possibly corresponds to TRBD1 (5 bases). With 3 bases removed from V and 0 bases from J, the gap between germline ends came to 10 bases. The CDR3 length is 15 residues. Looked up from germline, CDR1 is MDHEN and CDR2 is SYDVKM. Here the CDR3 DNA reads TGTGCCAGCAGTTTTGGGGCGGCTAGCACAGATACGCAGTATTTT. Translation: CASSFGAASTDTQYF.

This clone turned up a few times. The chain has TRBV18 and TRBJ2-7; 7 nucleotides align to TRBD1. The CDR3 extends over 14 amino acids. V trimming: 1 base; J trimming: 1 base; junction bases outside the gene matches: 1. Germline-derived CDR1 and CDR2 are KGHSH and LQKENI. The CDR3 region is CASSPQGASYEQYF. The CDR3 DNA is TGTGCCAGCTCACCACAGGGGGCATCCTACGAGCAGTACTTC.

The rearrangement uses TRBV10-3 and TRBJ2-7, with unresolved D. The CDR3 length is 15 residues. V was shortened by 7 bases and J by 1 base, with 17 bases between the two germline ends. Germline values: CDR1 ENHRY, CDR2 SYGVKD. CDR3 bases: TGTGCCATCAAAAGAGAGGCAGCGCCATCCTACGAGCAGTACTTC. This translates into CAIKREAAPSYEQYF.

V and J are TRBV7-9 and TRBJ2-7; a possible D gene is TRBD1 (5 bases). The germline V and J ends were trimmed by 3 bases and 4 bases, with 13 bases remaining between them. CDR1 SEHNR and CDR2 FQNEAQ come from the germline V gene (reference sequence). The CDR3 has 14 amino acids. CDR3 loop: CASSFSGPTYEQYF. CDR3 DNA: TGTGCCAGCAGCTTCTCAGGGCCAACGTACGAGCAGTACTTC.

The gene calls are TRBV5-1 and TRBJ2-5, with 12 nucleotides matching TRBD1. Trimming at V came to 6 bases and at J to 2 bases, leaving 8 bases not matched to a gene. Looked up from germline, CDR1 is SGHRS and CDR2 is YFSETQ. The CDR3 length is 16 residues. This CDR3 is CASTLGTGGGQETQYF. The CDR3 coding sequence is TGCGCCAGCACCCTCGGGACAGGGGGCGGTCAAGAGACCCAGTACTTC.

The chain is built from TRBV7-2 and TRBJ2-2; D gene ambiguous. Trimming removed 5 bases from V and 4 bases from J, with 11 bases in between. Germline loops: CDR1 SGHTA, CDR2 FQGNSA. CDR3 length: 14 residues. DNA for the CDR3: TGTGCCAGCAGCGCCCCGCCGGTCACCGGGGAGCTGTTTTTT. It yields the protein CASSAPPVTGELFF.